This TCR beta chain stems from a study of neurological immune-mediated disorders. Each CDR3 protein gets one entry after TCRdb re-called the 5' RACE reads with MiXCR. The data hold about 59,000 distinct CDR3 sequences, with about 13% observed a single time. The V gene's germline CDR1 is MNHEY and CDR2 SVGEGT. The CDR3 has 15 amino acids. This clonotype was detected ten times or more. Germline and junction disagree at one end, which may indicate a read error. The sequenced sample consisted of PBMCs. The J gene is TRBJ2-1, the V gene TRBV6-2 or TRBV6-3, with 13 bases that match TRBD2. This TCR was sampled from a woman in her sixties with HTLV-1-associated myelopathy (HAM/TSP). CDR3 nucleotides: TGTGCCAGCAGTTACTGGCAGGGCAGGACTAGCGGGAGTCTCTTC. Encoded protein: CASSYWQGRTSGSLF.